The T cell receptor beta chain under discussion was sequenced for a study of identical twins. TCRdb re-derived calls from the 5' RACE reads in MiXCR, one entry per CDR3 protein. The sample has around 570,000 distinct CDR3 sequences; approximately 9.6% are singletons. The CDR3 spans 13 residues. Germline V CDR1 and CDR2: MDHEN, SYDVKM. The germline V and J ends were trimmed by 7 bases and 0 bases, with 4 bases remaining between them. This clonotype was seen ten or more times. The sample was also linked to a second study, of yellow fever vaccine responses in identical twins.

The sequence was collected from a young woman in good health. The sequencing input was PBMCs. This chain joins TRBV28 and TRBJ2-6; D remains unclear. CDR3 in amino acids: CASTISGANVLTF. The CDR3 DNA is TGTGCCAGCACTATCTCTGGGGCCAACGTCCTGACTTTC.